The clone carrying this T cell receptor (beta chain) appeared a few times. The data originate from a study of T cells in Graves' hyperthyroidism and ophthalmopathy. Newly diagnosed hyperthyroidism, duration under 2 months, in patients aged 18 to 65. The source of the PBMCs was around 10 ml of fresh peripheral blood. Trimming left V 3 bases short and J 4 bases short, with 12 bases between. From germline, CDR1 is MGHRA and CDR2 YSYEKL. The CDR3 has 14 residues. Template material for amplifying TCR beta CDR3 regions consisted of RNA transcripts. Carried out on the TCR CDR3, a first-round RT-PCR used the HTBI primer set. TCRdb reprocessed the multiplex PCR reads with MiXCR, giving one entry per CDR3 protein. The sample gives 300,000 or so distinct CDR3 sequences, under 25% of which show up once; roughly 52% is in the top ten.

The sequencing sample was made of blood. The rearrangement uses TRBV4-1 and TRBJ1-2; maybe TRBD1 (6 bases). The TCR originated in a woman aged 45 to 65 with Graves' hyperthyroidism. The CDR3 reads CASSHPTGTYGYTF. The CDR3 DNA reads as TGCGCCAGCAGCCATCCGACAGGCACCTATGGCTACACCTTC.